Given below is one TCR beta chain in context. Its antigen is currently unknown. This sample was included in a study of shared clonotypes between healthy human individuals. Study-wide background: Those who served as donors were two women and a few men between the ages of 18 and 49. Points from the study as a whole: Relative to their counterparts shared across all four donors, non-shared clonotypes exhibited diminished generation probabilities.

Investigators spread the genomic DNA of each subset evenly over several immunoSEQ plates. The authors' processing: Filtering differed because ImmunoSEQ produced junction-only sequences that carried no quality scores. Sequencing was performed with immunoSEQ multiplex PCR; in TCRdb, only in-frame clones are kept and a portion is missing. V and J calls plus clone size are reproduced from that table; the DNA served to infer D and trimming. The table records 2.3 million or so clones, more than 85% of them present only once. Germline lookup yields CDR1 SGHDT and CDR2 YYEEEE. The CDR3 has 12 residues. The ends were cut back, 1 base at V and 5 bases at J, with 4 bases in the middle.

Sequencing used naive CD4+ T cells from PBMCs. Subset reported: CD45RA+ positively selected. The sequence derives from a man aged 18 to 35 in good health. Some clones in this sample may be carry-over from other donors' samples. This chain connects TRBV5-6 to TRBJ2-1; D is unresolved. The DNA for the CDR3 is TGTGCCAGCAGCTTGCTGGACAATGAGCAGTTCTTC. It encodes CASSLLDNEQFF.